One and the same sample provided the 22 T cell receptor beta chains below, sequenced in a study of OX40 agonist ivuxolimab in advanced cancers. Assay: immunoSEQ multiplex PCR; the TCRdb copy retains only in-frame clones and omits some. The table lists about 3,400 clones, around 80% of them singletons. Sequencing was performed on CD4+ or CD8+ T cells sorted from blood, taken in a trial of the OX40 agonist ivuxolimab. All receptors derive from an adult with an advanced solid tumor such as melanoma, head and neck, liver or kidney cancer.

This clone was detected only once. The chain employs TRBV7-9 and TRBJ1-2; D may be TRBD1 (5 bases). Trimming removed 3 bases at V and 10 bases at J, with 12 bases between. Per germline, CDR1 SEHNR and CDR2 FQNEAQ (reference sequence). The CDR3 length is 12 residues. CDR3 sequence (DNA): TGTGCCAGCAGCTTTTGGGGGGATGCCTACACCTTC. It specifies CASSFWGDAYTF.

The CDR3 sequence is CASSQDPPGAGGITDTQYF. DNA for the CDR3: TGCGCCAGCAGCCAAGATCCCCCAGGAGCGGGAGGGATAACAGATACGCAGTATTTT. The genes are TRBV4-1 and TRBJ2-3; 10 nucleotides align to TRBD2. V was clipped by 0 bases and J by 3 bases; unmatched bases: 12. CDR3 size: 19 residues. CDR1 is MGHRA, CDR2 YSYEKL, per germline.

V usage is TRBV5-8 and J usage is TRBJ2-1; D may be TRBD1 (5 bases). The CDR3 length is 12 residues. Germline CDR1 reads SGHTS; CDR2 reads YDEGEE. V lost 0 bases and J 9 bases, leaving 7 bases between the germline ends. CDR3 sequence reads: CASSLGTTEQFF. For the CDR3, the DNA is TGTGCCAGCAGCTTGGGGACAACTGAGCAGTTCTTC. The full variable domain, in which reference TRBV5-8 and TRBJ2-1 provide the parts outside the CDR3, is EAGVTQSPTHLIKTRGQQATLRCSPISGHTSVYWYQQALGLGLQFLLWYDEGEERNRGNFPPRFSGRQFPNYSSELNVNALELEDSALYLCASSLGTTEQFFGPGTRLTVL.

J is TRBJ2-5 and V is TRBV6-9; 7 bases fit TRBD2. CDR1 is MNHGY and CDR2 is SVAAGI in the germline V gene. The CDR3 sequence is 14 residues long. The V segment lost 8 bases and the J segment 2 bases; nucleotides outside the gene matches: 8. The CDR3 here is CASQLGGSQETQYF. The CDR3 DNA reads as TGTGCCAGCCAGTTGGGCGGGAGTCAAGAGACCCAGTACTTC.

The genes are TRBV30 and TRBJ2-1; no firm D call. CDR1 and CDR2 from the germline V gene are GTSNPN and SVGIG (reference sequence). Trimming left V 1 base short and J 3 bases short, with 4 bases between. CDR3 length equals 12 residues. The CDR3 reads CAWSAGYNEQFF. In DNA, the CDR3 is TGTGCCTGGAGTGCAGGCTACAATGAGCAGTTCTTC.

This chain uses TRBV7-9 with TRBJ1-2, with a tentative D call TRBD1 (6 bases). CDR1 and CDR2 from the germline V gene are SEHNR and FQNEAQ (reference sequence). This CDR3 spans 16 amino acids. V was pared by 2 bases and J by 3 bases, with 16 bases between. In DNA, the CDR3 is TGTGCCAGCAGCTTATCAGCAGGGGCTGGTTACTATGGCTACACCTTC. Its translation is CASSLSAGAGYYGYTF.

This chain's CDR3 is CASSENRVGTEAFF. The CDR3 DNA reads as TGTGCCAGCAGCGAGAACAGGGTCGGCACTGAAGCTTTCTTT. The chain uses TRBV9 and TRBJ1-1, with D perhaps TRBD1 (6 bases). The CDR3 spans 14 residues. With 3 bases removed from V and 4 bases from J, the gap between germline ends came to 13 bases. The V gene's germline CDR1 is SGDLS and CDR2 YYNGEE.

The CDR3 DNA sequence: TGCGCCAGCAGCTTGGCAGGGGGCTATGCTGGGGCTTTCTTT. Protein: CASSLAGGYAGAFF. This chain joins TRBV5-1 and TRBJ1-1, with TRBD1 identical over 8 bases. This CDR3 is 14 amino acids long. J was trimmed by 11 bases and V by 0 bases; bases with no gene match: 9. CDR1 is SGHRS and CDR2 is YFSETQ in the germline V gene. The entire variable domain, with the rest obtained from reference TRBV5-1 and TRBJ1-1, is as follows: KAGVTQTPRYLIKTRGQQVTLSCSPISGHRSVSWYQQTPGQGLQFLFEYFSETQRNKGNFPGRFSGRQFSNSRSEMNVSTLELGDSALYLCASSLAGGYAGAFFGQGTRLTVV.

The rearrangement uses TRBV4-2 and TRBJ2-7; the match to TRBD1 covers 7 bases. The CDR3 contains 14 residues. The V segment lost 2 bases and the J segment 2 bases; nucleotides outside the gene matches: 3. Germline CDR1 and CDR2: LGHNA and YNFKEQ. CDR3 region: CASSQNRGPYEQYF. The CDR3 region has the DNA TGTGCCAGCAGCCAAAACAGGGGTCCCTACGAGCAGTACTTC.

The CDR3 loop reads CASSVASGSGYEQYF. The CDR3 nucleotides read TGTGCCAGCAGCGTAGCTAGCGGGAGTGGATACGAGCAGTACTTC. The gene calls are TRBV9 and TRBJ2-7; TRBD2 aligns across 10 bases. CDR1 is SGDLS, CDR2 YYNGEE, per germline. The CDR3 totals 15 residues. The J segment lost 4 bases and the V segment lost 0 bases, leaving 4 bases of the junction unmatched.

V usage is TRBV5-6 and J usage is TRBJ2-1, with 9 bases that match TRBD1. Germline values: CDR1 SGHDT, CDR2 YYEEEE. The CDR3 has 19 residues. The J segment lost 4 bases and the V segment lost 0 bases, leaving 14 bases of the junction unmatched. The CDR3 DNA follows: TGTGCCAGCAGCTTGGAGGGGAGGGCGGACAGGGGTGGGTACAATGAGCAGTTCTTC. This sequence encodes CASSLEGRADRGGYNEQFF.

This chain's CDR3 is CAWRPRAGWETQYF. CDR3 DNA sequence: TGTGCCTGGAGACCCAGAGCCGGTTGGGAGACCCAGTACTTC. V gene TRBV30 combines with J gene TRBJ2-5, with D unclear. Trimming shortened V by 3 bases and J by 5 bases, and 16 bases separated the two germline ends. CDR1 is GTSNPN, CDR2 SVGIG, per germline (reference sequence). The CDR3 is 14 residues long.

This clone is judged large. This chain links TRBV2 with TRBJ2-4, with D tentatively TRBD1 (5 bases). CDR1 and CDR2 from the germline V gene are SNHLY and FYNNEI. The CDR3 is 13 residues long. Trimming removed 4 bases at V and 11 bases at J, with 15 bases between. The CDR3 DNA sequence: TGTGCCAGCAGTGGGGGCCCGCTCTCTTTTCAGTACTTC. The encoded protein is CASSGGPLSFQYF.

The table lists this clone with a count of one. CDR3 protein: CASSQGPRDEQFF. CDR3 in DNA: TGCGCCAGCAGCCAAGGGCCTAGGGATGAGCAGTTCTTC. V is TRBV4-1 and J is TRBJ2-1; D ambiguous. This CDR3 comprises 13 residues. Trimming took 1 base from V and 8 from J, leaving 9 bases between them. Germline V gives CDR1 MGHRA, CDR2 YSYEKL.

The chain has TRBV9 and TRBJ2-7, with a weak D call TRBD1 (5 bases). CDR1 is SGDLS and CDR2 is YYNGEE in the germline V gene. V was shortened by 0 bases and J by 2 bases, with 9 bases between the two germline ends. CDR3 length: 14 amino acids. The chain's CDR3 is CASSVDPGPYEQYF. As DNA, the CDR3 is TGTGCCAGCAGCGTAGACCCAGGGCCCTACGAGCAGTACTTC.

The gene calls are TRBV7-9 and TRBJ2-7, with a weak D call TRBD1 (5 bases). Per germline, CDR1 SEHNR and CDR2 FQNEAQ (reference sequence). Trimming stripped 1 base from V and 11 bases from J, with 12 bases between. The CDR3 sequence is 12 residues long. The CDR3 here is CASSLGQSIEYF. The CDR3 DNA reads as TGTGCCAGCAGCTTAGGACAGAGCATTGAGTACTTC. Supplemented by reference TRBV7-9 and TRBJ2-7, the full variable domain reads DTGVSQNPRHKITKRGQNVTFRCDPISEHNRLYWYRQTLGQGPEFLTYFQNEAQLEKSRLLSDRFSAERPKGSFSTLEIQRTEQGDSAMYLCASSLGQSIEYFGPGTRLTVT.

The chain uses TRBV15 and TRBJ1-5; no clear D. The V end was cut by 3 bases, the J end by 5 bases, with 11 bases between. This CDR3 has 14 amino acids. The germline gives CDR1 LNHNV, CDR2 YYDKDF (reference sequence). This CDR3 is CATSSQAVYQPQHF. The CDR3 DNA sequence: TGTGCCACCAGCAGCCAGGCGGTGTATCAGCCCCAGCATTTT.

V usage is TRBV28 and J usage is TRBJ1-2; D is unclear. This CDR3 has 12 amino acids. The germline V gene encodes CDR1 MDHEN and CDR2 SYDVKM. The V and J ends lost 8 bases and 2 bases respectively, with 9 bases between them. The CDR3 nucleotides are TGTGCCAGCGGCCACCAAAACTATGGCTACACCTTC. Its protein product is CASGHQNYGYTF.

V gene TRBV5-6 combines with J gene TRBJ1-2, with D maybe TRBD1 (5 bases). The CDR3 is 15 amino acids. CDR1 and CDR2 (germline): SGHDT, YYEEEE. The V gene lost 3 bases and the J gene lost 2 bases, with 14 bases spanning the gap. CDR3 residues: CASSSWSGGNYGYTF. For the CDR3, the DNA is TGTGCCAGCAGCTCCTGGTCGGGGGGAAACTATGGCTACACCTTC.

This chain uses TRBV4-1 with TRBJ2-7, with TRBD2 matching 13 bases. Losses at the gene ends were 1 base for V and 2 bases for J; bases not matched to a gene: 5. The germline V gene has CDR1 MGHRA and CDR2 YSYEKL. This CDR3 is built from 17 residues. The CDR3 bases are TGCGCCAGCAGCCAAGGACTAGCGGGAGGCCCGACCTACGAGCAGTACTTC. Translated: CASSQGLAGGPTYEQYF.

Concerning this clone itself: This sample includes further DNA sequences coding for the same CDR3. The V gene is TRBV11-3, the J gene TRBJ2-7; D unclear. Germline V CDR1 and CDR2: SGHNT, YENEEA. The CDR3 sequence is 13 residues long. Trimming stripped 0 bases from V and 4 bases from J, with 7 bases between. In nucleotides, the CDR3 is TGTGCCAGCAGCTTAGAGCCCGGGTACGAGCAGTACTTC. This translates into CASSLEPGYEQYF.

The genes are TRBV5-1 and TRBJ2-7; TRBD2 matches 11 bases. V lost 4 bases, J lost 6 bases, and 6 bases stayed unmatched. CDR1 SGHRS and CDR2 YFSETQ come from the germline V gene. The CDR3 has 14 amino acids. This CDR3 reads CASSDTSGSSEQYF. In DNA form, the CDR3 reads TGCGCCAGCAGCGACACTAGCGGGAGTAGCGAGCAGTACTTC.